This record covers a single T cell receptor (beta chain). The sample comes from a study of shared clonotypes between healthy human individuals. Germline V gene sequence: CDR1 SNHLY, CDR2 FYNNEI. V was trimmed by 2 bases and J by 3 bases, leaving 11 bases between them. This CDR3 spans 15 amino acids. Data came from immunoSEQ multiplex PCR; TCRdb stores just in-frame clones and leaves some out. The sample consists of about a million clones, 77% of them appearing once. Donors were healthy HIV-negative adults without recently reported acute infections or vaccinations. The chain links TRBV2 to TRBJ1-3, with D possibly being TRBD1 (5 bases). Sample: memory CD4+ T cells from PBMCs. This sample's subset: CD45RA-negative fraction. The receptor's source is a man aged 18 to 30 in good health. Some clones in this sample may be carry-over from other donors' samples. CDR3 nucleotides: TGTGCCAGCAGTGAAAACCGGGACCTTGGAAACACCATATATTTT. Encoded protein: CASSENRDLGNTIYF.